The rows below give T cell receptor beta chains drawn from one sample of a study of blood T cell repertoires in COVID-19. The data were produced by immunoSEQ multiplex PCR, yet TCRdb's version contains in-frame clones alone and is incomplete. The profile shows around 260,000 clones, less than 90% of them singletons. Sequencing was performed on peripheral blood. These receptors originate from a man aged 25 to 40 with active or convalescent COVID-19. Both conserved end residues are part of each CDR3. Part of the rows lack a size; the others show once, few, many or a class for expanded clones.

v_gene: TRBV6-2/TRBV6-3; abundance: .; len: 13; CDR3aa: CASSYTVNTEAFF
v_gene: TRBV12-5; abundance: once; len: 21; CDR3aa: CASGLVVSRRGSHVSGNTIYF
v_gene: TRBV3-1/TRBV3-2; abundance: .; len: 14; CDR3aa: CASSQDFAVETQYF
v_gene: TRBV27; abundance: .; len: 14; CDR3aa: CASSSRGGSDTQYF
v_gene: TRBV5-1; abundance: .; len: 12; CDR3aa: CASSFGNTEAFF
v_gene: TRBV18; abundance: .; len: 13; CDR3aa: CASSGDRVTEAFF
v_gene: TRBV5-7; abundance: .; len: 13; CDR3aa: CASSLQVCETQYF
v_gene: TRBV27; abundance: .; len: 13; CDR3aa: CASMADTSYEQYF
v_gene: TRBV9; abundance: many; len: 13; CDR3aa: CASSVRGDYGYTF
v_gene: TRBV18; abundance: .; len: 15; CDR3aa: CASSKDRGEIHPLHF
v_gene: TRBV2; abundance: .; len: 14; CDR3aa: CASSNRSYNSPLHF
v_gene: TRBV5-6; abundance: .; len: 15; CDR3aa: CASSLSSGFRSPLHF
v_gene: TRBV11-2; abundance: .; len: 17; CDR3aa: CASSPRAGRGSQETQYF
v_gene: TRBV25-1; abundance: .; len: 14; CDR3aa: CASSETGQRYGYTF
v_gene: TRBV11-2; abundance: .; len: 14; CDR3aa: CASNGQSSGNTIYF
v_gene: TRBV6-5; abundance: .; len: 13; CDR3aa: CASSLPGNTEAFF